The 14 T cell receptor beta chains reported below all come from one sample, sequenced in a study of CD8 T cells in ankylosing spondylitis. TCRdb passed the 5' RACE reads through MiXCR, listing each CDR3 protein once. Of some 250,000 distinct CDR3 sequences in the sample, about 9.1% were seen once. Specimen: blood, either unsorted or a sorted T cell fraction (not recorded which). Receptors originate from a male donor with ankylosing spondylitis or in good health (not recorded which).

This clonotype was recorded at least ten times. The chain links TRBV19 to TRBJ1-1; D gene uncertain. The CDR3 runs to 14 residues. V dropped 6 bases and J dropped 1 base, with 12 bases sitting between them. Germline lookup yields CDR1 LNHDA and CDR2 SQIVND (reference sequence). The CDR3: CASRLVWRNTEAFF. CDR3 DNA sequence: TGTGCCAGTAGGCTGGTCTGGAGGAACACTGAAGCTTTCTTT.

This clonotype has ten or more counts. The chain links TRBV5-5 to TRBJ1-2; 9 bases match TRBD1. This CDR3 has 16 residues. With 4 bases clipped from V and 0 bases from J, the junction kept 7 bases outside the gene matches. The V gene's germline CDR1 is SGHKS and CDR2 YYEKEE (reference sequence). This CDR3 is CASSPIDRGTNYGYTF. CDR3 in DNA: TGTGCCAGCAGCCCTATTGACAGGGGGACTAACTATGGCTACACCTTC.

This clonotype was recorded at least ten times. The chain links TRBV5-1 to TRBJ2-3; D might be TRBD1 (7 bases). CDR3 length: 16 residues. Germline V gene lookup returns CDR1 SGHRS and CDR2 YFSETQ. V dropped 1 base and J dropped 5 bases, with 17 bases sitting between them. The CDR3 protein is CASSLYMSGGKDTQYF. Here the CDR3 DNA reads TGCGCCAGCAGCTTGTACATGTCAGGGGGGAAAGATACGCAGTATTTT.

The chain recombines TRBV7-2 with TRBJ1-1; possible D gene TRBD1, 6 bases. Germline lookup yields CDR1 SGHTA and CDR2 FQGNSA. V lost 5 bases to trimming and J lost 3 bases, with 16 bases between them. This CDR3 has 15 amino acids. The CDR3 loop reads CASSERGGGDTEAFF. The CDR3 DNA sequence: TGTGCCAGCAGCGAACGAGGGGGAGGGGACACTGAAGCTTTCTTT.

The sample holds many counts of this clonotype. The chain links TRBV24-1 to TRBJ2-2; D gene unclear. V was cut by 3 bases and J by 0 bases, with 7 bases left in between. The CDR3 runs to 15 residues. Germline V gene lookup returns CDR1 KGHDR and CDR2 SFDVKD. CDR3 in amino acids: CATSDTRSNTGELFF. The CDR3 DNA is TGTGCCACCAGTGATACTCGCTCGAACACCGGGGAGCTGTTTTTT.

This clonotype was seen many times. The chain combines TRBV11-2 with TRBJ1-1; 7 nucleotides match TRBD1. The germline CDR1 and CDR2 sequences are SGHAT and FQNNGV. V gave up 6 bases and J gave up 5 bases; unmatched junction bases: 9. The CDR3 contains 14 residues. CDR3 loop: CASRLQGRSTEAFF. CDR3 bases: TGTGCCAGCAGACTACAGGGGAGGAGTACTGAAGCTTTCTTT.

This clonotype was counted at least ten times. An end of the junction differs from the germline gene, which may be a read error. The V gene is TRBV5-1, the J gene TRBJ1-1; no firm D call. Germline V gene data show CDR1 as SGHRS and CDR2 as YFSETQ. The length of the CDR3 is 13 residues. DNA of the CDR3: TGTGCCAGCAGCTTCGGGGTGGGGACTGAAGCTTTCTTT. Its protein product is CASSFGVGTEAFF. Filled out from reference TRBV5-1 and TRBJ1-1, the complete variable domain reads KAGVTQTPRYLIKTRGQQVTLSCSPISGHRSVSWYQQTPGQGLQFLFEYFSETQRNKGNFPGRFSGRQFSNSRSEMNVSTLELGDSALYLCASSFGVGTEAFFGQGTRLTVV.

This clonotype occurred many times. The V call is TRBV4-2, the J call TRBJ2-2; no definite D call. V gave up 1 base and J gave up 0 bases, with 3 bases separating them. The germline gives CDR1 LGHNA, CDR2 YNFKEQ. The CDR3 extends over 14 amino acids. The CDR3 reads CASSQGTNTGELFF. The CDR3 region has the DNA TGTGCCAGCAGCCAAGGAACGAACACCGGGGAGCTGTTTTTT.

The CDR3 spells CSARGVLEIYNEQYF. The DNA of the CDR3 is TGCAGTGCTAGAGGCGTTCTAGAGATTTACAACGAGCAGTACTTC. This chain uses TRBV20-1 with TRBJ2-7; D is undetermined. The CDR3 is made up of 15 amino acids. Trimming removed 1 base from V and 5 bases from J, with 18 bases in between. The germline V gene has CDR1 DFQATT and CDR2 SNEGSKA (reference sequence).

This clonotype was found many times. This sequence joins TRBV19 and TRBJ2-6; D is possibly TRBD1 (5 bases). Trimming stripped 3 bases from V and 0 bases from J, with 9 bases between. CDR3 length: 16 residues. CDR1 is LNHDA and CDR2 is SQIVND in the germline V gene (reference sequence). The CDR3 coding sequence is TGTGCCAGTAGTATCTACAGGTCCTCTGGGGCCAACGTCCTGACTTTC. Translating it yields CASSIYRSSGANVLTF.

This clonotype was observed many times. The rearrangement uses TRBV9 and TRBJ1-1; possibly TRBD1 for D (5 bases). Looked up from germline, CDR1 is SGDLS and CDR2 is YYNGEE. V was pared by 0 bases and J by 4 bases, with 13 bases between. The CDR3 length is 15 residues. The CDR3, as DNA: TGTGCCAGCAGCGTAGATTCAGGGAGGGCCACTGAAGCTTTCTTT. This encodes CASSVDSGRATEAFF.

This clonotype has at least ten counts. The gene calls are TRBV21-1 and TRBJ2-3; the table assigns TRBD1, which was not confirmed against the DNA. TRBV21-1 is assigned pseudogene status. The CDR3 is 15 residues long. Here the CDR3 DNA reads TGTGCCAGCGCACTAGACAGGAGGGCGGGAGATACGCAGTATTTT. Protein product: CASALDRRAGDTQYF.

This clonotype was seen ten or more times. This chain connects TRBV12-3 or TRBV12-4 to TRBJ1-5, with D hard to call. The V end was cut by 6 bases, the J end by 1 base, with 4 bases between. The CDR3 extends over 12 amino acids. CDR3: CASRISNQPQHF. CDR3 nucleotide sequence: TGTGCCAGCAGGATAAGCAATCAGCCCCAGCATTTT.

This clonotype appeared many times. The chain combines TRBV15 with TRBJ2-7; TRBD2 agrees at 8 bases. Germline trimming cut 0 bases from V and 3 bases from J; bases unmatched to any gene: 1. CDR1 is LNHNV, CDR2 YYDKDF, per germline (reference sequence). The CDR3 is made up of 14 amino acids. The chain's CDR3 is CATSRDRGGYEQYF. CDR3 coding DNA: TGTGCCACCAGCAGAGATCGGGGGGGCTACGAGCAGTACTTC.